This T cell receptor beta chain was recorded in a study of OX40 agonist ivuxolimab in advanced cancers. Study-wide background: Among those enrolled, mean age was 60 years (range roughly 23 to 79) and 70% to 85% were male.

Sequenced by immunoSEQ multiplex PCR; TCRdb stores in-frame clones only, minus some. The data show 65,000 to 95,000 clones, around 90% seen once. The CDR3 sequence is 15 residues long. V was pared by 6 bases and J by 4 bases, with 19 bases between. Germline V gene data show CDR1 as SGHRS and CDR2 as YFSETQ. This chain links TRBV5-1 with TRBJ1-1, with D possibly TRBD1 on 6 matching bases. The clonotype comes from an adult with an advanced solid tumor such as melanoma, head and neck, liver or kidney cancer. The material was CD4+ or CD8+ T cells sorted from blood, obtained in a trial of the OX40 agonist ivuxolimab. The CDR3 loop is CASNPGQGRGTEAFF. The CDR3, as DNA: TGCGCCAGCAACCCCGGCCAGGGGCGGGGCACTGAAGCTTTCTTT.